Following are 8 T cell receptor beta chains from one sample sequenced in a study of T cell responses to AZD1222 COVID-19 vaccine. Some clones are missing from TCRdb's copy, which holds only in-frame ones; the method was immunoSEQ multiplex PCR. Of 95,000 to 110,000 clones in the sample, over 75% were seen once. Sequencing was performed on peripheral blood, taken on day 0 of AZD1222 vaccination. The receptors were sampled from an adult in good health.

The chain uses TRBV3-1 (or the pseudogene TRBV3-2) and TRBJ2-5; TRBD2 agrees at 8 bases. The J segment lost 3 bases and the V segment lost 3 bases, leaving 3 bases of the junction unmatched. CDR1 is LGHDT, CDR2 YNNKEL, per germline (reference sequence). The CDR3 covers 14 residues. The CDR3 DNA reads as TGTGCCAGCAGCCACCCGACTAGCGAAGAGACCCAGTACTTC. This codes for CASSHPTSEETQYF.

The CDR3 here is CASSLVMNTEAFF. CDR3 coding DNA: TGTGCCAGCAGCTTAGTTATGAACACTGAAGCTTTCTTT. V usage is TRBV7-2 and J usage is TRBJ1-1; D remains ambiguous. Germline V gene lookup returns CDR1 SGHTA and CDR2 FQGNSA. This CDR3 region has 13 residues. Trimming left V 1 base short and J 0 bases short, with 3 bases between.

The chain carries TRBV6-6 and TRBJ1-5, with D possibly TRBD1 on 5 matching bases. With 11 bases removed from V and 3 bases from J, the gap between germline ends came to 14 bases. The V gene's germline CDR1 is MNHNY and CDR2 SVGAGI (reference sequence). The CDR3 sequence is 13 residues long. The DNA for the CDR3 is TGTGCCGGGAACCAGGGTAACAATCAGCCCCAGCATTTT. Translation gives CAGNQGNNQPQHF.

The genes are TRBV2 and TRBJ2-1; possibly TRBD2 for D (6 bases). The CDR3 loop spans 15 amino acids. The germline V gene has CDR1 SNHLY and CDR2 FYNNEI. The V end lost 6 bases, the J end lost 3 bases, and 15 bases lay between the germline ends. The CDR3 DNA reads TGTGCCAGCAGAAGCCCCCGGGGGTTCTACAATGAGCAGTTCTTC. It specifies CASRSPRGFYNEQFF.

The V call is TRBV7-3, the J call TRBJ1-1; TRBD1 is a possible D gene (5 bases). This CDR3 comprises 17 residues. Germline V gives CDR1 SGHTA, CDR2 FQGTGA. V shed 0 bases and J shed 2 bases, with 16 bases lying between them. In nucleotides, the CDR3 is TGTGCCAGCAGCTTAACCGGGGACCGCACTAGAAACACTGAAGCTTTCTTT. Its translation is CASSLTGDRTRNTEAFF.

V gene TRBV3-1 (or the pseudogene TRBV3-2) combines with J gene TRBJ2-7; 7 bases agree with TRBD1. Germline V gene data show CDR1 as LGHDT and CDR2 as YNNKEL (reference sequence). CDR3 length equals 15 residues. Losses at the gene ends were 2 bases for V and 5 bases for J; bases not matched to a gene: 9. This CDR3 is CASSQPRQGKDEQYF. The CDR3 DNA reads TGTGCCAGCAGCCAACCCCGACAGGGTAAGGACGAGCAGTACTTC.

This clone was seen a few times. J is TRBJ1-6 and V is TRBV19; no firm D call. This CDR3 spans 18 amino acids. V shed 6 bases and J shed 0 bases, with 18 bases lying between them. The germline CDR1 and CDR2 sequences are LNHDA and SQIVND (reference sequence). CDR3 DNA: TGTGCCAGTAGATCGGGTGGACGTACGATCTCCTATAATTCACCCCTCCACTTT. It translates to CASRSGGRTISYNSPLHF.

This chain links TRBV4-1 with TRBJ2-1, with TRBD2 as a possible D gene (7 bases). CDR1 is MGHRA, CDR2 YSYEKL, per germline. The CDR3 is made up of 16 amino acids. Trimming shortened V by 4 bases and J by 5 bases, and 18 bases separated the two germline ends. CDR3 region: CASSLSRGGTNNEQFF. The CDR3 bases are TGCGCCAGCAGCCTAAGTAGGGGGGGGACCAACAATGAGCAGTTCTTC.